These 8 T cell receptor beta chains originate from one sample sequenced in a study of shared clonotypes between healthy human individuals. The method was immunoSEQ multiplex PCR; TCRdb's version includes in-frame clones alone and lacks a portion of them. This table has some 2.3 million clones, about 92% appearing once. Input material: naive CD4+ T cells from PBMCs. The subset is: CD45RA+ positively selected. Receptors were obtained from a man aged 18 to 30 in good health. Some clones in this sample may be carry-over from other donors' samples.

The chain uses TRBV28 and TRBJ2-4, with D tentatively TRBD2 (5 bases). The length of the CDR3 is 15 residues. The germline V gene encodes CDR1 MDHEN and CDR2 SYDVKM. The V end lost 3 bases, the J end lost 0 bases, and 9 bases lay between the germline ends. CDR3 region: CASSFRAGAKNIQYF. The DNA for the CDR3 is TGTGCCAGCAGTTTTAGGGCGGGAGCCAAAAACATTCAGTACTTC. The complete variable domain, with remaining parts taken from reference TRBV28 and TRBJ2-4, reads DVKVTQSSRYLVKRTGEKVFLECVQDMDHENMFWYRQDPGLGLRLIYFSYDVKMKEKGDIPEGYSVSREKKERFSLILESASTNQTSMYLCASSFRAGAKNIQYFGAGTRLSVL.

The chain has TRBV4-2 and TRBJ1-1; D may be TRBD1 (5 bases). The CDR3 length is 16 residues. Germline loops: CDR1 LGHNA, CDR2 YNFKEQ. V lost 0 bases and J 1 base, leaving 12 bases between the germline ends. As DNA, the CDR3 is TGTGCCAGCAGCCAAGACGCGGGACGGCAGAACACTGAAGCTTTCTTT. Its translation is CASSQDAGRQNTEAFF.

This clone came up once. The genes are TRBV18 and TRBJ2-5; 9 bases are shared with TRBD1. Judging by the DNA end, TRBJ2-7 fits better; the J call may be wrong. Germline assignment: CDR1 KGHSH and CDR2 LQKENI. The CDR3 has 14 residues. This chain's CDR3 is CASSPTGGHYEQYF. For the CDR3, the DNA is TGTGCCAGCTCACCTACAGGGGGCCACTACGAGCAGTACTTC.

The chain is built from TRBV5-1 and TRBJ1-2; 9 bases are shared with TRBD1. The CDR3 extends over 14 amino acids. Germline V gene data show CDR1 as SGHRS and CDR2 as YFSETQ. J was trimmed by 8 bases and V by 1 base; bases with no gene match: 6. The CDR3 sequence is CASSLLQGAGGYTF. The DNA of the CDR3 is TGCGCCAGCAGCTTGTTACAGGGGGCAGGAGGCTACACCTTC.

The CDR3 DNA is TGTGCCAGCAGCTACCAACTAACAGGGTCCAATGAGCAGTTCTTC. Amino acids: CASSYQLTGSNEQFF. The chain couples TRBV7-9 to TRBJ2-1; tentatively, D is TRBD1 (6 bases). The germline V gene encodes CDR1 SEHNR and CDR2 FQNEAQ (reference sequence). Trimming removed 4 bases from V and 6 bases from J, with 16 bases in between. The length of the CDR3 is 15 residues. The full variable domain, completed using reference TRBV7-9 and TRBJ2-1, is DTGVSQNPRHKITKRGQNVTFRCDPISEHNRLYWYRQTLGQGPEFLTYFQNEAQLEKSRLLSDRFSAERPKGSFSTLEIQRTEQGDSAMYLCASSYQLTGSNEQFFGPGTRLTVL.

The rearrangement links TRBV4-1 to TRBJ1-3; maybe TRBD1 (5 bases). The ends were cut back, 4 bases at V and 4 bases at J, with 17 bases in the middle. This CDR3 is built from 16 residues. The germline V gene has CDR1 MGHRA and CDR2 YSYEKL. The CDR3 region has the DNA TGCGCCAGCAGCCGGCAAGAGACAGTCCTGGGAAACACCATATATTTT. As protein: CASSRQETVLGNTIYF.

V usage is TRBV27 and J usage is TRBJ2-4; no clear D gene. Per germline, CDR1 MNHEY and CDR2 SMNVEV (reference sequence). Trimming removed 2 bases from V and 6 bases from J, with 11 bases in between. The CDR3 runs 14 residues. The CDR3 here is CASSLRAAPNIQYF. The CDR3 region has the DNA TGTGCCAGCAGTTTACGGGCAGCTCCAAACATTCAGTACTTC.

This chain uses TRBV28 with TRBJ2-7; 11 positions match TRBD2. J lost 2 bases, V lost 4 bases, and 4 bases had no gene match. CDR1 is MDHEN, CDR2 SYDVKM, per germline. The CDR3 is 15 amino acids. CDR3 residues: CASSSLAGATYEQYF. In DNA, the CDR3 is TGTGCCAGCAGTTCACTAGCGGGAGCCACCTACGAGCAGTACTTC.